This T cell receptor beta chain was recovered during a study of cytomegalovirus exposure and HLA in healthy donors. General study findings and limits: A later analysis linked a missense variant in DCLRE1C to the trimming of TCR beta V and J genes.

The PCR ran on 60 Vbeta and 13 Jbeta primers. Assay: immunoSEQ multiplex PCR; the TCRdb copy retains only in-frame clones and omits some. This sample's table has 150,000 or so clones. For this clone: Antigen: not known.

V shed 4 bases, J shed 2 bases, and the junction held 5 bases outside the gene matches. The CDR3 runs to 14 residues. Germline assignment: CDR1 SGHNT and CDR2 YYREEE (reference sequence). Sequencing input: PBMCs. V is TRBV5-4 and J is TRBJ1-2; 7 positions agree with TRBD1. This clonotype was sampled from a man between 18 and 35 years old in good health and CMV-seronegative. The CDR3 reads CASSVGQANYGYTF. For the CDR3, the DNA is TGTGCCAGCAGCGTAGGACAGGCGAACTATGGCTACACCTTC.